This TCR beta chain came from a study of technical replicates of blood from a few donors. The data were produced by immunoSEQ multiplex PCR, yet TCRdb's version contains in-frame clones alone and is incomplete. The table lists tens of thousands of clones, 90% to 97% of them singletons, with more than 0.15% in the top ten. Per germline, CDR1 MDHEN and CDR2 SYDVKM. CDR3 length: 12 amino acids. Between the trimmed V and J ends, which lost 3 bases and 6 bases, there was a span of 8 bases. The clonotype was recovered from a human donor in good health. The chain has TRBV28 and TRBJ1-1, with no clear D. Sequencing was done on a sample of T cells isolated from PBMCs. The CDR3, as DNA: TGTGCCAGCAGTTTCACAACAGCTGAAGCTTTCTTT. It is translated as CASSFTTAEAFF.